The 31 T cell receptor beta chains presented below share a single source sample, sequenced in a study of blood T cell repertoires in COVID-19. Some clones are missing from TCRdb's copy, which holds only in-frame ones; the method was immunoSEQ multiplex PCR. The sample lists about 260,000 clones; under 90% were seen once. The specimen sequenced was peripheral blood. These receptors originate from a woman aged 50 to 60 who had recovered from COVID-19.

This chain connects TRBV6-4 to TRBJ2-1, with 11 bases identical to TRBD2. The germline gives CDR1 MRHNA, CDR2 SNTAGT. V shed 6 bases and J 12 bases; nucleotides not matched to a gene: 13. The CDR3 is 15 residues long. The CDR3 DNA sequence: TGTGCCAGCAGCCGGACTAGCGGGTCGGTCACAAGGCAGTTCTTC. This codes for CASSRTSGSVTRQFF.

The gene calls are TRBV28 and TRBJ2-3, with 8 bases aligning to TRBD2. After removal of 9 bases from V and 2 bases from J, the junction contained 10 bases not matched to a gene. Germline V gene lookup returns CDR1 MDHEN and CDR2 SYDVKM. The CDR3 is made up of 15 amino acids. CDR3 bases: TGTGCCAGTCGTCCCGAGCGGGGGAACACAGATACGCAGTATTTT. As protein: CASRPERGNTDTQYF.

The rearrangement joins TRBV29-1 to TRBJ2-7; possible D gene TRBD1, 5 bases. The germline V gene has CDR1 SQVTM and CDR2 ANQGSEA. The V gene lost 4 bases and the J gene lost 5 bases, with 12 bases spanning the gap. The CDR3 has 12 residues. The DNA of the CDR3 is TGCAGCGTTGGGGGCTTATTCGACGAGCAGTACTTC. Translating gives CSVGGLFDEQYF.

The chain uses TRBV7-9 and TRBJ1-5, with unresolved D. The length of the CDR3 is 13 residues. The V gene's germline CDR1 is SEHNR and CDR2 FQNEAQ (reference sequence). V was cut by 3 bases and J by 5 bases, with 8 bases left in between. Written as DNA, the CDR3 is TGTGCCAGCAGCTTGGTGGAGGATCAGCCCCAGCATTTT. This codes for CASSLVEDQPQHF.

The sample holds a few counts of this clone. This chain links TRBV4-3 with TRBJ1-5; a possible D gene is TRBD1 (5 bases). Germline assignment: CDR1 LGHNA and CDR2 YSLEER. This CDR3 is 15 amino acids long. V was pared by 0 bases and J by 3 bases, with 9 bases between. CDR3 sequence: CASSQDAGHNQPQHF. CDR3 DNA sequence: TGCGCCAGCAGCCAAGATGCAGGGCACAATCAGCCCCAGCATTTT.

CDR3 sequence: CSVGTGTGDTEGDSNQPQHF. In nucleotides, the CDR3 is TGCAGCGTTGGGACCGGGACAGGGGATACAGAGGGGGATAGCAATCAGCCCCAGCATTTT. The genes are TRBV29-1 and TRBJ1-5; 10 bases fit TRBD1. Germline CDR1 is SQVTM and CDR2 is ANQGSEA. V shed 4 bases and J 0 bases; nucleotides not matched to a gene: 18. The CDR3 covers 20 residues.

This clone was observed a handful of times. J is TRBJ2-3 and V is TRBV20-1, with D possibly matching TRBD2 (5 bases). Trimming shortened V by 3 bases and J by 2 bases, and 21 bases separated the two germline ends. The CDR3 is made up of 17 amino acids. Germline V gives CDR1 DFQATT, CDR2 SNEGSKA (reference sequence). CDR3 sequence: CSASRGSGGPPTDTQYF. The CDR3 DNA reads TGCAGTGCTAGTAGAGGGTCGGGCGGGCCCCCCACAGATACGCAGTATTTT.

The chain links TRBV2 to TRBJ1-4; 8 nucleotides align to TRBD1. The CDR3 has 16 amino acids. V gave up 7 bases and J gave up 7 bases; unmatched junction bases: 14. Germline V gene data show CDR1 as SNHLY and CDR2 as FYNNEI. Written as DNA, the CDR3 is TGTGCCAGCACCAAAACGGGCCAGGGGGCTCGTGAAAAACTGTTTTTT. This sequence encodes CASTKTGQGAREKLFF.

The V and J genes are TRBV3-1 (or the pseudogene TRBV3-2) and TRBJ2-2, with 10 bases fitting TRBD2. The J segment lost 3 bases and the V segment lost 3 bases, leaving 7 bases of the junction unmatched. The V gene's germline CDR1 is LGHDT and CDR2 YNNKEL (reference sequence). The CDR3 has 17 residues. CDR3 DNA: TGTGCCAGCAGCCAGGCTCGACTAGCGGGCCACACCGGGGAGCTGTTTTTT. Its translation: CASSQARLAGHTGELFF.

V is TRBV19 and J is TRBJ2-3, with a tentative D call TRBD2 (6 bases). Trimming pared 5 bases from V and 0 bases from J, leaving 18 bases between. The CDR3 has 17 residues. Germline V CDR1 and CDR2: LNHDA, SQIVND (reference sequence). The CDR3 loop is CASSSQMGGVSTDTQYF. CDR3 DNA: TGTGCCAGTAGTTCACAGATGGGGGGAGTAAGCACAGATACGCAGTATTTT.

The chain combines TRBV5-6 with TRBJ2-3, with D perhaps matching TRBD2 (5 bases). Germline V CDR1 and CDR2: SGHDT, YYEEEE. This CDR3 is 15 amino acids long. Trimming left V 5 bases short and J 4 bases short, with 17 bases between. CDR3: CASSPVGSGADTQYF. CDR3 nucleotide sequence: TGTGCCAGCAGTCCCGTAGGGAGCGGCGCAGATACGCAGTATTTT.

V gene TRBV18 combines with J gene TRBJ2-3, with TRBD1 matching over 10 bases. The trim removed 1 base at V and 8 bases at J, leaving 12 bases unmatched. Germline CDR1 and CDR2: KGHSH and LQKENI. CDR3 length equals 17 residues. DNA of the CDR3: TGTGCCAGCTCACCACAGACAGGGGGCGCTCGGTTCGCTACGCAGTATTTT. Its protein is CASSPQTGGARFATQYF.

V usage is TRBV5-1 and J usage is TRBJ1-2; 8 bases line up with TRBD1. Per the germline V gene, CDR1 is SGHRS and CDR2 is YFSETQ. CDR3 length equals 14 residues. Trimming cost V 0 bases and J 8 bases; bases outside gene matches: 6. DNA of the CDR3: TGCGCCAGCAGCTTGGAAGGACAGGGACGCGGCTACACCTTC. It encodes CASSLEGQGRGYTF. The full variable domain, its missing parts supplied by reference TRBV5-1 and TRBJ1-2, is KAGVTQTPRYLIKTRGQQVTLSCSPISGHRSVSWYQQTPGQGLQFLFEYFSETQRNKGNFPGRFSGRQFSNSRSEMNVSTLELGDSALYLCASSLEGQGRGYTFGSGTRLTVV.

The count of this clone is one. The chain joins TRBV6-4 to TRBJ1-1; TRBD1 matches at 11 bases. CDR1 is MRHNA and CDR2 is SNTAGT in the germline V gene. The CDR3 is 18 residues long. Trimming removed 2 bases from V and 0 bases from J; junction bases left unmatched: 8. The CDR3 reads CASSDKGGQGDMNTEAFF. The CDR3 bases are TGTGCCAGCAGTGACAAGGGGGGACAGGGGGACATGAACACTGAAGCTTTCTTT.

CDR3 nucleotides: TGCGCCAGCAGCTTGGGACATACAAGCTCCTACGAGCAGTACTTC. Amino acids: CASSLGHTSSYEQYF. The gene calls are TRBV5-1 and TRBJ2-7; no firm D call. Per germline, CDR1 SGHRS and CDR2 YFSETQ. The V gene lost 0 bases and the J gene lost 0 bases, with 10 bases spanning the gap. The CDR3 has 15 amino acids.

The rearrangement joins TRBV15 to TRBJ1-4; the match to TRBD1 covers 8 bases. CDR3 size: 17 residues. Per germline, CDR1 LNHNV and CDR2 YYDKDF (reference sequence). V dropped 3 bases and J dropped 3; count of bases not matched to a gene: 9. This CDR3 reads CATSSGLGRGPNEKLFF. In nucleotides, the CDR3 is TGTGCCACCAGCAGCGGCCTCGGCAGGGGGCCTAATGAAAAACTGTTTTTT.

The CDR3 DNA reads TGTGCCAGCAGTATGACAGGGTTGGGGGAGCAGTACTTC. As protein: CASSMTGLGEQYF. This chain connects TRBV12-3 or TRBV12-4 to TRBJ2-7, with 7 bases matching TRBD1. V lost 5 bases and J lost 7; bases outside the gene matches: 8. This CDR3 spans 13 amino acids.

This sequence joins TRBV7-9 and TRBJ1-4; 7 positions match TRBD1. Per germline, CDR1 SEHNR and CDR2 FQNEAQ (reference sequence). J was trimmed by 4 bases and V by 5 bases; bases with no gene match: 7. The CDR3 runs 15 residues. CDR3 nucleotides: TGTGCCAGCAGCAAAGGGGGCTCGTATAATGAAAAACTGTTTTTT. This encodes CASSKGGSYNEKLFF. The full variable domain, in which reference TRBV7-9 and TRBJ1-4 provide the parts outside the CDR3, is DTGVSQNPRHKITKRGQNVTFRCDPISEHNRLYWYRQTLGQGPEFLTYFQNEAQLEKSRLLSDRFSAERPKGSFSTLEIQRTEQGDSAMYLCASSKGGSYNEKLFFGSGTQLSVL.

The V and J genes are TRBV6-5 and TRBJ1-2; TRBD1 matches at 9 bases. V was pared by 3 bases and J by 6 bases, with 2 bases of the junction left unmatched. The CDR3 covers 13 residues. Germline-derived CDR1 and CDR2 are MNHEY and SVGAGI. CDR3 residues: CASSYGQGNGYTF. In nucleotides, the CDR3 is TGTGCCAGCAGTTATGGACAGGGGAATGGCTACACCTTC.

About this clone: At the DNA level, this CDR3 is encoded by other sequences in the same sample as well. The CDR3 nucleotides read TGTGCCTGGAGAGGGACAGGCTCCACAGATACGCAGTATTTT. Protein: CAWRGTGSTDTQYF. This chain joins TRBV30 and TRBJ2-3; 8 bases line up with TRBD1. The CDR3 runs 14 residues. In germline, CDR1 is GTSNPN, CDR2 SVGIG (reference sequence). V shed 3 bases and J 2 bases; nucleotides not matched to a gene: 4.

J is TRBJ1-4 and V is TRBV4-3; D unresolved. The CDR3 totals 15 residues. Looked up from germline, CDR1 is LGHNA and CDR2 is YSLEER. Trimming removed 0 bases at V and 3 bases at J, with 8 bases between. The CDR3: CASSQELRANEKLFF. The CDR3 nucleotides are TGCGCCAGCAGCCAAGAACTTCGGGCTAATGAAAAACTGTTTTTT.

The CDR3 DNA reads TGTGCCACCCGACAGGACCTGAACACTGAAGCTTTCTTT. Translating gives CATRQDLNTEAFF. This chain uses TRBV12-3 or TRBV12-4 with TRBJ1-1, with a tentative D call TRBD1 (6 bases). The V end lost 10 bases, the J end lost 0 bases, and 12 bases lay between the germline ends. This CDR3 spans 13 amino acids.

The genes are TRBV19 and TRBJ1-5; D remains unclear. The CDR3 covers 15 residues. Between the trimmed V and J ends, which lost 2 bases and 0 bases, there was a span of 8 bases. Per the germline V gene, CDR1 is LNHDA and CDR2 is SQIVND (reference sequence). The chain's CDR3 is CASSISSYSNQPQHF. The CDR3, as DNA: TGTGCCAGTAGTATATCCAGTTATAGCAATCAGCCCCAGCATTTT. Supplemented by reference TRBV19 and TRBJ1-5, the full variable domain reads DGGITQSPKYLFRKEGQNVTLSCEQNLNHDAMYWYRQDPGQGLRLIYYSQIVNDFQKGDIAEGYSVSREKKESFPLTVTSAQKNPTAFYLCASSISSYSNQPQHFGDGTRLSIL.

The gene calls are TRBV19 and TRBJ1-1, with TRBD1 matching over 8 bases. The length of the CDR3 is 14 residues. From germline, CDR1 is LNHDA and CDR2 SQIVND (reference sequence). Losses at the gene ends were 6 bases for V and 2 bases for J; bases not matched to a gene: 5. CDR3 bases: TGTGCCAGTAGGAGGGGACAGGAAAACACTGAAGCTTTCTTT. Amino acids: CASRRGQENTEAFF.

The rearrangement links TRBV18 to TRBJ1-5; 8 bases align to TRBD1. The CDR3 runs 14 residues. In germline, CDR1 is KGHSH, CDR2 LQKENI. Trimming at V came to 3 bases and at J to 8 bases, leaving 6 bases not matched to a gene. The CDR3: CASSPGLGQEPQHF. As DNA, the CDR3 is TGTGCCAGCTCACCCGGATTGGGACAGGAGCCCCAGCATTTT.

The gene calls are TRBV15 and TRBJ2-6; no clear D gene. Germline CDR1 is LNHNV and CDR2 is YYDKDF (reference sequence). CDR3 length: 17 amino acids. V lost 5 bases, J lost 2 bases, and 16 bases lay in between. The CDR3 here is CATSFRRFSTGANVLTF. The CDR3 nucleotides read TGTGCCACCAGCTTCCGCCGGTTTTCTACTGGGGCCAACGTCCTGACTTTC.

As concerns this clone: One end of the junction fails to match germline, which may point to a read error. J is TRBJ2-4 and V is TRBV7-2; 9 bases line up with TRBD2. This CDR3 is built from 14 residues. CDR1 is SGHTA and CDR2 is FQGNSA in the germline V gene. The CDR3 is CASSLDLAGGPGKF. The CDR3 region has the DNA TGTGCCAGCAGCCTAGATTTGGCGGGAGGGCCGGGTAAATTC.

This clone was picked up a small number of times. The rearrangement links TRBV9 to TRBJ2-5; 7 bases agree with TRBD2. The V gene end was trimmed by 3 bases and the J gene end by 3 bases; junction bases not matched to a gene: 8. The CDR3 contains 15 residues. The germline CDR1 and CDR2 sequences are SGDLS and YYNGEE. The CDR3 nucleotides are TGTGCCAGCAGCGGTCTAGGGAGGGTTGAAGAGACCCAGTACTTC. Protein product: CASSGLGRVEETQYF.

The chain carries TRBV9 and TRBJ1-4; D perhaps matches TRBD1 (6 bases). This CDR3 contains 18 residues. CDR1 and CDR2 (germline): SGDLS, YYNGEE. Trimming cost V 0 bases and J 7 bases, with 22 bases left between them. The CDR3 is CASSVATGTRGAGEKLFF. The CDR3 DNA follows: TGTGCCAGCAGCGTAGCTACGGGGACGCGGGGGGCAGGTGAAAAACTGTTTTTT.

The gene calls are TRBV4-3 and TRBJ2-1; 9 bases agree with TRBD2. The CDR3 runs to 19 residues. J gave up 0 bases and V 0 bases, and 9 bases lay outside the gene matches. Germline-derived CDR1 and CDR2 are LGHNA and YSLEER. CDR3 in amino acids: CASSQDISLSGSSYNEQFF. The DNA for the CDR3 is TGCGCCAGCAGCCAAGACATTTCGCTTAGCGGGAGCTCCTACAATGAGCAGTTCTTC.

The chain employs TRBV28 and TRBJ2-7, with TRBD2 matching over 11 bases. The CDR3 sequence is 15 residues long. CDR1 and CDR2 (germline): MDHEN, SYDVKM. With 5 bases clipped from V and 4 bases from J, the junction kept 7 bases outside the gene matches. In DNA, the CDR3 is TGTGCCAGCAGTCCACCTAGCGGGGGGCCTTACGAGCAGTACTTC. Its protein is CASSPPSGGPYEQYF.